Described below is a single TCR beta chain sequence and its context. The data stem from a study of blood T cell repertoires in COVID-19. As for the study in general: Sites across the United States, Italy and Spain contributed samples from acute and convalescent COVID-19. The analysed material was cDNA or gDNA that came from T cells, B-cell-depleted T cells, or PBMCs.

In the source study's methods: Amplifying reference gene primers gave estimates of nucleated cell counts. Profiled with immunoSEQ multiplex PCR; TCRdb holds only in-frame clones, not every one. V and J calls and clone size are copied from that table; D and trimming were computed from the DNA. The sample consists of approximately 300,000 clones, about 83% of them appearing once. CDR3 length: 12 residues. V lost 0 bases and J 8 bases, leaving 7 bases between the germline ends. Germline assignment: CDR1 ENHRY and CDR2 SYGVKD. The receptor's source is a woman in her fifties or sixties with acute or convalescent COVID-19. The specimen was peripheral blood. This chain joins TRBV10-3 and TRBJ1-1; possibly TRBD1 for D (6 bases). CDR3 in DNA: TGTGCCATCAGTGAGTCGAGGGGGGAAGCTTTCTTT. Protein product: CAISESRGEAFF.